This record covers a single T cell receptor beta chain. As yet, its antigen is unknown. This specimen belongs to a study of CD8+CD57+ T cells in acquired aplastic anemia. Study summary: The average for DNA from sorted CD4+ and CD8+ cells was about 3.3 ug. Broader study findings: Fewer than 30 shared CD8+ CDR3s appeared highly expressed within patients' immunodominant clones. Simpson's diversity of CD8+ cells was not significantly different in patients compared with controls.

Profiling that covered TCR beta VDJ and CDR3 relied on genomic DNA as its template. TCRdb independently ran MiXCR on the reads; one entry per CDR3 protein. The table lists about 400,000 distinct CDR3 sequences, 65% to 80% of them singletons. The sample consisted of sorted CD4+, CD8+, or CD8+CD57+ T cells (not recorded which) from PBMCs. The TCR originated in a human donor in good health, serving as a control.

CDR3 sequence reads: CASSLCPSLPQHF. CDR3 nucleotides: TGTGCCAGCAGCTTATGTCCGTCGCTGCCCCAGCATTTT. This chain links TRBV7-8 with TRBJ1-5; D is uncertain. CDR1 is SGHVS and CDR2 is FQNEAQ in the germline V gene. The V end lost 2 bases, the J end lost 9 bases, and 11 bases lay between the germline ends. The CDR3 runs 13 residues.